The T cell receptor beta chain under discussion was sequenced for a study of T cells in localized non-small cell lung cancer. V dropped 4 bases and J dropped 6 bases, with 12 bases sitting between them. Germline CDR1 is LNHDA and CDR2 is SQIVND (reference sequence). The CDR3 loop spans 13 amino acids. Clones were sequenced by immunoSEQ multiplex PCR, and TCRdb holds only the in-frame ones, with some missing. The sample consists of around 16,000 clones, almost 85% of them appearing once. This chain connects TRBV19 to TRBJ1-1; D perhaps matches TRBD1 (5 bases). This clonotype was obtained from a male donor at least 60 years old with stage I lung adenocarcinoma. Source: peripheral blood, taken before any cancer treatment. The CDR3 protein is CASSRGGRSEAFF. For the CDR3, the DNA is TGTGCCAGTAGTAGGGGGGGACGGTCTGAAGCTTTCTTT.